This T cell receptor beta chain was retrieved from a study of blood T cell repertoires in COVID-19. Study as a whole: Samples of COVID-19 (acute and convalescent) were obtained from the United States, Italy and Spain. Sample material is recorded as cDNA or gDNA derived from T cells, B-cell-depleted T cells, or PBMCs.

Repertoires were generated with immunoSEQ multiplex PCR, while TCRdb's copy carries only in-frame clones and drops some. The table lists about 83,000 clones, more than 75% of them singletons. V lost 8 bases and J 1 base, leaving 8 bases between the germline ends. The length of the CDR3 is 12 residues. Germline V lookup: CDR1 MDHEN, CDR2 SYDVKM. This receptor was identified in a man aged 45 to 65 with active COVID-19. The chain couples TRBV28 to TRBJ1-2; D is unresolved. Specimen: peripheral blood. DNA for the CDR3: TGTGCCAGCCAGGCCATTAACTATGGCTACACCTTC. It encodes CASQAINYGYTF.